This paragraph reports one T cell receptor beta chain. These data come from a study of blood T cells in healthy people across ages. The second PCR ran roughly 7 to 12 cycles with a sample-barcoded 5' primer and J-beta primers. MiXCR, applied by TCRdb to the 5' RACE reads, yields one record per CDR3 protein. The sample consists of about 1.6 million distinct CDR3 sequences, around 36% of them appearing once. Looked up from germline, CDR1 is SGHRS and CDR2 is YFSETQ. The V gene end was trimmed by 1 base and the J gene end by 6 bases; junction bases not matched to a gene: 8. The CDR3 has 15 residues. The J gene is TRBJ1-2, the V gene TRBV5-1; 8 bases are shared with TRBD1. The receptor comes from a woman aged 25 to 39 in good health. The specimen sequenced was blood. The CDR3 sequence is CASSLFPGGSNGYTF. CDR3 DNA sequence: TGCGCCAGCAGCTTGTTTCCAGGGGGCTCAAATGGCTACACCTTC.